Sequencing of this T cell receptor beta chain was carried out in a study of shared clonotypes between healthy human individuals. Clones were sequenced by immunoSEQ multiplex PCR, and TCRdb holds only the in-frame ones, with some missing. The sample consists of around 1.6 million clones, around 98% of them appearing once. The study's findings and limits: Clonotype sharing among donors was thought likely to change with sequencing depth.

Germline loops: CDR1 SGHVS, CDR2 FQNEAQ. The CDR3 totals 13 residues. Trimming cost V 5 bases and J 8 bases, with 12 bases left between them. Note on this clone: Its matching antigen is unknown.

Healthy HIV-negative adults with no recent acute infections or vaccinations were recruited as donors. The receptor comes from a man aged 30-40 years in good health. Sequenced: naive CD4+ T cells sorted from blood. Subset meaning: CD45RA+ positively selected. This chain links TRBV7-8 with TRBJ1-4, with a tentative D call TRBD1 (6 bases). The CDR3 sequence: CASSTDSREKLFF. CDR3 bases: TGTGCCAGCAGCACGGACAGCCGGGAAAAACTGTTTTTT.